The T cell receptor beta chain under discussion was sequenced for a study of blood T cell repertoires in COVID-19. Across the whole study: Some COVID-19 samples were acute and others convalescent; all came from the United States, Italy and Spain. From T cells, B-cell-depleted T cells, or PBMCs came the material, which was cDNA or gDNA.

In the study's own analysis: How many nucleated cells were present was estimated from reference gene primer amplification. Assay: immunoSEQ multiplex PCR; the TCRdb copy retains only in-frame clones and omits some. For V, J and clone size, that table is used; D and trimming come from the DNA. The sample holds over 45,000 clones; roughly four fifths are singletons and the top ten take approximately 5.9%. V lost 9 bases, J lost 0 bases, and 16 bases lay in between. In germline, CDR1 is SGHNT, CDR2 YYREEE (reference sequence). The CDR3 sequence is 14 residues long. V and J are TRBV5-4 and TRBJ2-7; D may be TRBD1 (6 bases). The material sequenced was peripheral blood. The receptor's source is a human donor in a cohort sampled during active or convalescent COVID-19. The CDR3 loop reads CATSGAGVSYEQYF. CDR3 DNA: TGTGCCACGTCAGGGGCAGGGGTCTCCTACGAGCAGTACTTC. The full variable domain, completed using reference TRBV5-4 and TRBJ2-7, is ETGVTQSPTHLIKTRGQQVTLRCSSQSGHNTVSWYQQALGQGPQFIFQYYREEENGRGNFPPRFSGLQFPNYSSELNVNALELDDSALYLCATSGAGVSYEQYFGPGTRLTVT.